The clone carrying this TCR beta chain turned up a few times. Its antigen is unidentified. Combining a sample-barcoded 5' primer with a J-beta primer mix, a second PCR ran for 7 to 11 cycles. Using its own MiXCR run on the 5' RACE reads, TCRdb lists one record per CDR3 protein. The sample has about 720,000 distinct CDR3 sequences; approximately 25% are singletons. This sample is drawn from a study of blood T cells in healthy people across ages. General study findings and limits: TCR beta diversity was tightly associated with the proportion of naive T cells.

These same records also appear under a second study, on T cells of mothers and their children. That source notes: In unrelated and related pairs, TCR recombination output is shaped in a similar way by thymic selection.

This sequence was found in a boy aged 5-17 years in good health. Sequenced sample: blood.

The CDR3 bases are TGCGCCAGCAGCCAAGATTGGGGAGACACTGAAGCTTTCTTT. It encodes CASSQDWGDTEAFF. The chain carries TRBV4-3 and TRBJ1-1; D is uncertain. The CDR3 is 14 residues long. Trimming removed 0 bases at V and 3 bases at J, with 8 bases between. Germline loops: CDR1 LGHNA, CDR2 YSLEER.